Sequencing of this T cell receptor (beta chain) was carried out in a study of blood T cell repertoires in COVID-19. Study summary: The cDNA or gDNA used as material had been derived from T cells, B-cell-depleted T cells, or PBMCs.

The V segment lost 4 bases and the J segment 4 bases; nucleotides outside the gene matches: 3. Per germline, CDR1 MNHEY and CDR2 SMNVEV (reference sequence). The CDR3 has 13 residues. How the authors handled the data: Estimates of nucleated cell counts were drawn from the amplification of reference gene primers. Sequencing was performed with immunoSEQ multiplex PCR; in TCRdb, only in-frame clones are kept and a portion is missing. From that table come the V and J calls and clone size; the DNA was used to work out D and trimming. In the table there are about 200,000 clones, 80% of which are singletons.

Input material: peripheral blood. This receptor was identified in a woman in her sixties or seventies with acute or convalescent COVID-19. The chain carries TRBV27 and TRBJ1-1; 7 bases map to TRBD1. CDR3 bases: TGTGCCAGCAGTTCGACAGGGATCACTGAAGCTTTCTTT. Translated: CASSSTGITEAFF.